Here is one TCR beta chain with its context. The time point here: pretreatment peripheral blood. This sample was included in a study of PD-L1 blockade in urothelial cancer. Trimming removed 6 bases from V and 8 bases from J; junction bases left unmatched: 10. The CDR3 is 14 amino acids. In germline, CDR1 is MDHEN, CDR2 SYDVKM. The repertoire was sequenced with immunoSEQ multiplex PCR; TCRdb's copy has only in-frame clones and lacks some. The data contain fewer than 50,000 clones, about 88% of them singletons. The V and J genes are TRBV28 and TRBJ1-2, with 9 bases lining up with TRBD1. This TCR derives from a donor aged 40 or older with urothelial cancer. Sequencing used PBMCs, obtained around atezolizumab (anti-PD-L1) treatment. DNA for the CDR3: TGTGCCAGCAGCGCCGGGACAGGGCCGGGGGGCTACACCTTC. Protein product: CASSAGTGPGGYTF.